The present T cell receptor beta chain was sequenced within a study of T cell responses to AZD1222 COVID-19 vaccine. For this clone: The antigen is undetermined. The junction departs from germline at one end; a sequencing error may be responsible.

General study results and limits: Two AZD1222 administrations were followed by greater Spike-specific TCR breadth and depth.

Generated by immunoSEQ multiplex PCR, the TCRdb table keeps only in-frame clones and is missing some. The sample holds 120,000 or so clones, around nine tenths seen once. This CDR3 region has 15 residues. Germline V gene lookup returns CDR1 MRHNA and CDR2 SNTAGT. V is TRBV6-4 and J is TRBJ1-1, with D possibly matching TRBD1 (6 bases). This sequence originates from an adult in good health. Sequencing was performed on peripheral blood, taken on day 0 of AZD1222 vaccination. The CDR3 spells CASSALKPWTALKIF. In nucleotides, the CDR3 is TGTGCCAGCAGTGCCCTCAAACCCTGGACAGCCCTAAAGATCTTT.